This T cell receptor beta chain was recovered during a study of neurological immune-mediated disorders. This clonotype was recorded at least ten times. Its antigen remains unknown. The CDR3 runs to 12 residues. The V end lost 2 bases, the J end lost 2 bases, and 3 bases lay between the germline ends. CDR1 is MNHNS and CDR2 is SASEGT in the germline V gene. There were about a million CD4+ or CD8+ T cells used in the sorted libraries. Study-level findings and limits: Patients with HTLV-1-associated myelopathy had the highest level of TCR clonal expansion, whereas patients with multiple sclerosis had the lowest level, falling beneath the level found in healthy controls. None of the CDR3 amino acid sequences found in expanded clones was shared across subjects. This suggests that the TCR-beta repertoires were private in all groups.

Template-switch 5'RACE cDNA synthesis added a 10-nucleotide unique molecular identifier. Using its own MiXCR run on the 5' RACE reads, TCRdb lists one record per CDR3 protein. The data contain tens of thousands of distinct CDR3 sequences, around 15% of them seen just once; the ten biggest clones take up under 4.5%. This chain joins TRBV6-1 and TRBJ1-2; D uncertain. Sample: CD4+ T cells from blood. The clonotype comes from a woman aged 55 to 70 with HTLV-1-associated myelopathy (HAM/TSP). The CDR3 loop is CASSERNYGYTF. CDR3 coding DNA: TGTGCCAGCAGTGAACGGAACTATGGCTACACCTTC.